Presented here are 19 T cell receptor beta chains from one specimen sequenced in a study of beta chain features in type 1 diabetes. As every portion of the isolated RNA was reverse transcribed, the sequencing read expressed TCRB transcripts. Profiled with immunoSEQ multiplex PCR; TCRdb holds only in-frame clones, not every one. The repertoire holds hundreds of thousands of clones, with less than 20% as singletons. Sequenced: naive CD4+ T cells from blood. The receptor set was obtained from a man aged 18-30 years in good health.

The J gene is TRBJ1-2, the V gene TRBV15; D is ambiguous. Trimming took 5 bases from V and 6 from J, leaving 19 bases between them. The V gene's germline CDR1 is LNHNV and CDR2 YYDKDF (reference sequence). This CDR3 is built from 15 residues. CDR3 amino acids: CATSRWGGRSDGYTF. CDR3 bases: TGTGCCACCAGCCGATGGGGAGGGAGGAGCGATGGCTACACCTTC.

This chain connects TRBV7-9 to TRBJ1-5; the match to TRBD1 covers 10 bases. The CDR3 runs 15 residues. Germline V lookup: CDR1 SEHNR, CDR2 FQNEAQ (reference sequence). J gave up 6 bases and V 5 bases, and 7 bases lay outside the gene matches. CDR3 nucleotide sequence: TGTGCCAGCAGCCTAGGACAGGGGGTTAGTCAGCCCCAGCATTTT. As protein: CASSLGQGVSQPQHF.

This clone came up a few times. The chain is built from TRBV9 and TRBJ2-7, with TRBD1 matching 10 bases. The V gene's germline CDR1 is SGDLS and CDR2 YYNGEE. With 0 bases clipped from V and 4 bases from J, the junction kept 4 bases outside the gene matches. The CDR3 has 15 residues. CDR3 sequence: CASSVGGTGDYEQYF. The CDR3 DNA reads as TGTGCCAGCAGCGTAGGGGGGACAGGGGATTACGAGCAGTACTTC.

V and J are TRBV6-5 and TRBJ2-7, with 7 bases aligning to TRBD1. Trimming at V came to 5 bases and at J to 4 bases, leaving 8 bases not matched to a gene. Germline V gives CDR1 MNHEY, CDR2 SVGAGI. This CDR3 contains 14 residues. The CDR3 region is CASSPGTDAYEQYF. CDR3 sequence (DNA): TGTGCCAGCAGTCCCGGGACAGATGCTTACGAGCAGTACTTC.

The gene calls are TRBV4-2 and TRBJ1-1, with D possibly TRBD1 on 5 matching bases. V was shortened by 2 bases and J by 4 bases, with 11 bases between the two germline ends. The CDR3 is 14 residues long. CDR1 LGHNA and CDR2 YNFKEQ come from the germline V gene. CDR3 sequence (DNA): TGTGCCAGCAGCCAATACTGGGGGGGCACTGAAGCTTTCTTT. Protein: CASSQYWGGTEAFF.

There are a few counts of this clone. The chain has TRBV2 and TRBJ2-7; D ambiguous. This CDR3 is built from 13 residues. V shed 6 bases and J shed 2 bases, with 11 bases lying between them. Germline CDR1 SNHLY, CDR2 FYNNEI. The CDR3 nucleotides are TGTGCCAGCAGCGCCGGGTCGGCCTACGAGCAGTACTTC. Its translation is CASSAGSAYEQYF.

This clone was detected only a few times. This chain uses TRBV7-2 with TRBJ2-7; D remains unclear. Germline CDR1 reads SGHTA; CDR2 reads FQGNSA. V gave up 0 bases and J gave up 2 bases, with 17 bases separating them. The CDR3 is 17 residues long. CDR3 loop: CASSLAGTPYSPYEQYF. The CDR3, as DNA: TGTGCCAGCAGCTTAGCGGGCACCCCGTATAGCCCCTACGAGCAGTACTTC. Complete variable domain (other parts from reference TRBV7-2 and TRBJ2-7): GAGVSQSPSNKVTEKGKDVELRCDPISGHTALYWYRQSLGQGLEFLIYFQGNSAPDKSGLPSDRFSAERTGGSVSTLTIQRTQQEDSAVYLCASSLAGTPYSPYEQYFGPGTRLTVT.

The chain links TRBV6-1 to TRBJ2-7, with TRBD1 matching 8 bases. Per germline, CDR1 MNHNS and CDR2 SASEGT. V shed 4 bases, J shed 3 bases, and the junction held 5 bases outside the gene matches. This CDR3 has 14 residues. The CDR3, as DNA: TGTGCCAGCAGTGGACTGGGACAGGTCTACGAGCAGTACTTC. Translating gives CASSGLGQVYEQYF.

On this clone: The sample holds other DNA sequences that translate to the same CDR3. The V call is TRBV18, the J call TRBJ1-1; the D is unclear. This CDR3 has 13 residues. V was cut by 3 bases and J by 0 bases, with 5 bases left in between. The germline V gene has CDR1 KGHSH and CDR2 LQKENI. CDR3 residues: CASSPEMNTEAFF. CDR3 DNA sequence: TGTGCCAGCTCACCGGAAATGAACACTGAAGCTTTCTTT.

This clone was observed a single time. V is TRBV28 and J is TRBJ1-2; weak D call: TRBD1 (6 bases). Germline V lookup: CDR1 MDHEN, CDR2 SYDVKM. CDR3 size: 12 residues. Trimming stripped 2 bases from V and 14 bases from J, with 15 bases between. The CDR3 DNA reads TGTGCCAGCAGTTTAGGGCGAACAGGGACGACCTTC. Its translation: CASSLGRTGTTF.

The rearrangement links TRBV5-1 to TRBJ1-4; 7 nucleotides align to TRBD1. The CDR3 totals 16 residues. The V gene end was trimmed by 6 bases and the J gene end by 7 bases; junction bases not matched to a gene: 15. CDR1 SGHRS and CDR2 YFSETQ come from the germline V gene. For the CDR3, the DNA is TGCGCCAGCACCCTTGGGACAGCCGATAGTACTGAAAAACTGTTTTTT. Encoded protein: CASTLGTADSTEKLFF.

The CDR3 DNA follows: TGTGCCAGCAGTTTACGGTCACTTATGAACACTGAAGCTTTCTTT. Amino acids: CASSLRSLMNTEAFF. The chain carries TRBV27 and TRBJ1-1; D unresolved. The ends were cut back, 2 bases at V and 0 bases at J, with 10 bases in the middle. Germline CDR1 and CDR2: MNHEY and SMNVEV (reference sequence). The CDR3 has 15 amino acids.

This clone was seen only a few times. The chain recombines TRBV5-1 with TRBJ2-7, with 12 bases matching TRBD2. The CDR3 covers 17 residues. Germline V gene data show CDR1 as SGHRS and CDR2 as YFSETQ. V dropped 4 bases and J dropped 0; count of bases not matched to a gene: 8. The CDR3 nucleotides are TGCGCCAGCAGCACCGGGACTAGCGGGCCCTACTCCTACGAGCAGTACTTC. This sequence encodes CASSTGTSGPYSYEQYF.

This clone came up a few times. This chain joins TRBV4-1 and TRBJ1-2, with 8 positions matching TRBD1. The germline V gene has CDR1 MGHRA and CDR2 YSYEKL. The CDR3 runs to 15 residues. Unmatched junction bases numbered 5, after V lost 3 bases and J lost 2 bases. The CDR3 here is CASSHSGGLNYGYTF. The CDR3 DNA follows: TGCGCCAGCAGCCACTCAGGGGGCCTGAACTATGGCTACACCTTC.

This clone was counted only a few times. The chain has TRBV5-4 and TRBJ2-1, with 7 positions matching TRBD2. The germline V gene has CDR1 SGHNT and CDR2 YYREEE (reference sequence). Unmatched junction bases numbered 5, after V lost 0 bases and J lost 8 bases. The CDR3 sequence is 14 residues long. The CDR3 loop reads CASSLGGGKYEQFF. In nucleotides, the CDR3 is TGTGCCAGCAGCTTGGGGGGAGGGAAGTATGAGCAGTTCTTC.

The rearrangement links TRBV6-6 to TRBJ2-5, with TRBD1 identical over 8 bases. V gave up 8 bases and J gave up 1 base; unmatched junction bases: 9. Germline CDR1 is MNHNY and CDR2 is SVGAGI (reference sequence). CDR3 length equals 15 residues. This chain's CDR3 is CASLRQGRSQETQYF. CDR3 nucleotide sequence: TGTGCCAGCCTTAGACAGGGGAGATCCCAAGAGACCCAGTACTTC.

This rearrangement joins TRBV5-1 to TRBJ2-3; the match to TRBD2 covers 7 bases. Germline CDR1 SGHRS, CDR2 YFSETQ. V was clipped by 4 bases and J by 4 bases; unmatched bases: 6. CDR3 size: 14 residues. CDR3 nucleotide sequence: TGCGCCAGCAGCAGGGAGGGTTCTTCAGATACGCAGTATTTT. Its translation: CASSREGSSDTQYF.

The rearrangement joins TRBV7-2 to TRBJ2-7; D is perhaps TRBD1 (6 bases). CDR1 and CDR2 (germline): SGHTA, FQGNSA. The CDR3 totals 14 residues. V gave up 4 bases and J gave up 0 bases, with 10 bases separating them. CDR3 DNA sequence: TGTGCCAGCAGCTCAGACAGGTACTCCTACGAGCAGTACTTC. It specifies CASSSDRYSYEQYF. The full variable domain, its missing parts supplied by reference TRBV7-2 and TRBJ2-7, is GAGVSQSPSNKVTEKGKDVELRCDPISGHTALYWYRQSLGQGLEFLIYFQGNSAPDKSGLPSDRFSAERTGGSVSTLTIQRTQQEDSAVYLCASSSDRYSYEQYFGPGTRLTVT.

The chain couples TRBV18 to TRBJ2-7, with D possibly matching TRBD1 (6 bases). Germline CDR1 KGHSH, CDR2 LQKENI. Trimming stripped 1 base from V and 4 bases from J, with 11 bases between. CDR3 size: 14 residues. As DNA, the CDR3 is TGTGCCAGCTCACCACTAGGGGGTGAGTACGAGCAGTACTTC. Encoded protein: CASSPLGGEYEQYF.